This T cell receptor (beta chain) comes out of a study of patients and donors after allogeneic stem cell transplantation. TCRdb reanalysed the RT-PCR reads using MiXCR and keeps one entry per CDR3 protein. The sample has more than 850,000 distinct CDR3 sequences, roughly 18% seen once. This clonotype was seen more than once but under ten times. The CDR3 covers 15 residues. The germline V gene has CDR1 SGHRS and CDR2 YFSETQ. V was cut by 5 bases and J by 2 bases, with 15 bases left in between. The receptor's source is a human donor who was either an allogeneic HSCT recipient or a stem cell or donor lymphocyte infusion donor (not recorded which). It is not recorded whose cells these are; they may come from a transplant donor. Sequencing was carried out using blood, either unsorted or a sorted T cell fraction (not recorded which). V and J are TRBV5-1 and TRBJ2-3; perhaps D is TRBD1 or TRBD2 (7 bases each). The CDR3 region is CASRDRTRDTDTQYF. The CDR3 DNA reads as TGCGCCAGCAGGGACAGGACTAGGGACACAGATACGCAGTATTTT.